This T cell receptor beta chain was sequenced during a study of identifying expanded T cells in peripheral blood. Notes on the study in general: Approximately two-week clone count variance significantly increased as total template count grew. Over around two and four weeks, about 15 and 18 clones changed, versus approximately 1.1 between replicates.

Collection occurred without any documented infections or immune events in donors. Sequencing used immunoSEQ multiplex PCR; TCRdb keeps in-frame clones, though not all of them. In the table there are approximately 50,000 clones, roughly 82% of which are singletons. Note on this clone: Antigen specificity is unknown.

The sequence came from a person between 18 and 70 years old in good health. Material: blood.

In nucleotides, the CDR3 is TGTGCCAGCAGCCTCCAAGCGACCGTCGGGCTAGTTTCACCCCTCCACTTT. This sequence encodes CASSLQATVGLVSPLHF. V gene TRBV7-2 combines with J gene TRBJ1-6, with unresolved D. V lost 5 bases to trimming and J lost 9 bases, with 23 bases between them. Per the germline V gene, CDR1 is SGHTA and CDR2 is FQGNSA. The CDR3 extends over 17 amino acids. The full variable domain, its missing parts supplied by reference TRBV7-2 and TRBJ1-6, is GAGVSQSPSNKVTEKGKDVELRCDPISGHTALYWYRQSLGQGLEFLIYFQGNSAPDKSGLPSDRFSAERTGGSVSTLTIQRTQQEDSAVYLCASSLQATVGLVSPLHFGNGTRLTVT.